The 25 T cell receptor beta chains below all came from one sample that was sequenced in a study of Ad26.COV2.S vaccination and SARS-CoV-2 variants. Sequenced by immunoSEQ multiplex PCR; TCRdb stores in-frame clones only, minus some. The sample has hundreds of thousands of clones, around 84% seen once; the top ten hold roughly 3.1%. As for treatment: 15 to 20 received Ad26.COV2.S at low or high dose, single or two shots; about five received placebo; per-sample allocation not given. Material that was analyzed had been drawn on day 63 after the first vaccine or placebo injection. The source material was peripheral blood, sampled in a trial of Ad26.COV2.S vaccine versus placebo. Every receptor here comes from a person aged 18-60 years who received the Ad26.COV2.S COVID-19 vaccine or a placebo.

The chain combines TRBV3-1 (or the pseudogene TRBV3-2) with TRBJ1-1, with a possible D match to TRBD1 (6 bases). CDR1 is LGHDT, CDR2 YNNKEL, per germline (reference sequence). This CDR3 is 13 amino acids long. Deletions cut 4 bases from V and 4 bases from J, with 10 bases between. The CDR3 nucleotides are TGTGCCAGCAGCCCGCAGGGGAGCACTGAAGCTTTCTTT. Residues: CASSPQGSTEAFF.

This clone appeared once. This chain connects TRBV3-1 (or the pseudogene TRBV3-2) to TRBJ2-7; 9 bases line up with TRBD2. The CDR3 contains 15 residues. From germline, CDR1 is LGHDT and CDR2 YNNKEL (reference sequence). The V segment lost 4 bases and the J segment 2 bases; nucleotides outside the gene matches: 6. Here the CDR3 reads CASSRALAGTYEQYF. The CDR3 bases are TGTGCCAGCAGCCGGGCTCTAGCGGGGACCTACGAGCAGTACTTC.

The rearrangement joins TRBV19 to TRBJ2-1; D possibly corresponds to TRBD1 (5 bases). V was pared by 1 base and J by 0 bases, with 10 bases between. The germline V gene has CDR1 LNHDA and CDR2 SQIVND (reference sequence). CDR3 length: 16 residues. The CDR3 spells CASSIGQLNSYNEQFF. CDR3 nucleotide sequence: TGTGCCAGTAGTATAGGACAGCTTAACTCCTACAATGAGCAGTTCTTC.

This clone appeared once. The V and J genes are TRBV3-1 (or the pseudogene TRBV3-2) and TRBJ2-3; tentatively, D is TRBD1 or TRBD2 (6 bases each). Trimming took 4 bases from V and 0 from J, leaving 14 bases between them. The germline V gene has CDR1 LGHDT and CDR2 YNNKEL (reference sequence). The CDR3 runs to 16 residues. CDR3 sequence (DNA): TGTGCCAGCAGCCCAACTAGGGGGGCTAGCACAGATACGCAGTATTTT. Its protein is CASSPTRGASTDTQYF.

The J gene is TRBJ2-3, the V gene TRBV4-1; D is possibly TRBD2 (6 bases). CDR1 is MGHRA and CDR2 is YSYEKL in the germline V gene. Between the trimmed V and J ends, which lost 2 bases and 3 bases, there was a span of 6 bases. The CDR3 totals 13 residues. The CDR3 coding sequence is TGCGCCAGCAGCCAACGGGAGACAGATACGCAGTATTTT. It codes for CASSQRETDTQYF.

The CDR3 loop reads CASSWDRGSNGYTF. DNA for the CDR3: TGTGCCAGCAGTTGGGACAGGGGGTCGAATGGCTACACCTTC. This sequence joins TRBV6-6 and TRBJ1-2, with 11 bases identical to TRBD1. V trimming: 4 bases; J trimming: 6 bases; junction bases outside the gene matches: 4. Germline CDR1 reads MNHNY; CDR2 reads SVGAGI (reference sequence). This CDR3 region has 14 residues.

The chain combines TRBV6-5 with TRBJ2-7; 7 nucleotides line up with TRBD1. The germline CDR1 and CDR2 sequences are MNHEY and SVGAGI. This CDR3 contains 13 residues. J gave up 0 bases and V 8 bases, and 4 bases lay outside the gene matches. CDR3 DNA: TGTGCCAGCCAGGGACAGAACTCCTACGAGCAGTACTTC. This codes for CASQGQNSYEQYF.

The chain has TRBV2 and TRBJ1-4, with TRBD1 as a possible D gene (5 bases). The length of the CDR3 is 14 residues. The germline V and J ends were trimmed by 5 bases and 3 bases, with 10 bases remaining between them. Per the germline V gene, CDR1 is SNHLY and CDR2 is FYNNEI. CDR3 nucleotide sequence: TGTGCCAGCAGTCAGGGATTCGCTAATGAAAAACTGTTTTTT. Its protein product is CASSQGFANEKLFF.

V usage is TRBV4-1 and J usage is TRBJ1-1, with no clear D. Germline assignment: CDR1 MGHRA and CDR2 YSYEKL. V gave up 2 bases and J gave up 0 bases, with 10 bases separating them. The CDR3 length is 15 residues. The CDR3 sequence: CASSQSYGLNTEAFF. CDR3 coding DNA: TGCGCCAGCAGCCAATCCTACGGATTGAACACTGAAGCTTTCTTT.

The chain uses TRBV6-5 and TRBJ1-2, with D perhaps TRBD1 (6 bases). V was pared by 6 bases and J by 4 bases, with 12 bases between. This CDR3 region has 13 residues. The germline CDR1 and CDR2 sequences are MNHEY and SVGAGI. Here the CDR3 reads CASSKQGSYGYTF. CDR3 coding DNA: TGTGCCAGCAGCAAACAGGGTTCCTATGGCTACACCTTC.

About this clone: The junction differs from germline at one of its ends, possibly a read error. This chain connects TRBV18 to TRBJ2-2, with D possibly TRBD1 on 6 matching bases. CDR3 length equals 17 residues. Looked up from germline, CDR1 is KGHSH and CDR2 is LQKENI. The CDR3 reads CASSPLFRDTNIGELFF. The DNA of the CDR3 is TGTGCCAGCTCACCCTTATTCCGGGACACCAACATCGGGGAGCTGTTTTTT. The variable domain in full, with the rest retrieved from reference TRBV18 and TRBJ2-2, is NAGVMQNPRHLVRRRGQEARLRCSPMKGHSHVYWYRQLPEEGLKFMVYLQKENIIDESGMPKERFSAEFPKEGPSILRIQQVVRGDSAAYFCASSPLFRDTNIGELFFGEGSRLTVL.

This chain uses TRBV11-2 with TRBJ2-7, with D uncertain. CDR3 length: 14 residues. Trimming stripped 0 bases from V and 3 bases from J, with 9 bases between. The V gene's germline CDR1 is SGHAT and CDR2 FQNNGV. This CDR3 is CASSLDWADYEQYF. Written as DNA, the CDR3 is TGTGCCAGCAGCTTAGATTGGGCAGACTACGAGCAGTACTTC.

Concerning this clone itself: The sample contains more than one DNA sequence encoding this CDR3. This sequence joins TRBV10-3 and TRBJ2-5; 12 bases map to TRBD2. J gave up 1 base and V 5 bases, and 5 bases lay outside the gene matches. The CDR3 is made up of 16 amino acids. Germline V gene lookup returns CDR1 ENHRY and CDR2 SYGVKD. CDR3 residues: CAISQTSGGLQETQYF. CDR3 DNA sequence: TGTGCCATCAGTCAGACTAGCGGGGGCCTCCAAGAGACCCAGTACTTC.

The rearrangement joins TRBV14 to TRBJ2-7, with D perhaps matching TRBD2 (6 bases). The germline CDR1 and CDR2 sequences are SGHDN and FVKESK. There are 14 residues in the CDR3. Trimming left V 1 base short and J 4 bases short, with 11 bases between. CDR3 sequence: CASSQVPGRYEQYF. For the CDR3, the DNA is TGTGCCAGCAGCCAAGTCCCAGGGAGGTACGAGCAGTACTTC.

This clone appeared a single time. The CDR3 DNA follows: TGTGCCAGTAGTATATCCTTTGGAACTGAAGCTTTCTTT. Amino acid sequence: CASSISFGTEAFF. V gene TRBV19 combines with J gene TRBJ1-1, with D uncertain. This CDR3 comprises 13 residues. Trimming removed 2 bases from V and 5 bases from J, with 9 bases in between. Germline-derived CDR1 and CDR2 are LNHDA and SQIVND (reference sequence).

This sequence joins TRBV4-3 and TRBJ2-1, with TRBD2 matching 7 bases. The CDR3 consists of 16 residues. The trim removed 3 bases at V and 2 bases at J, leaving 7 bases unmatched. CDR1 is LGHNA, CDR2 YSLEER, per germline. The chain's CDR3 is CASSQNLAAAYNEQFF. Written as DNA, the CDR3 is TGCGCCAGCAGCCAGAACCTAGCGGCTGCCTACAATGAGCAGTTCTTC.

The chain employs TRBV28 and TRBJ1-4; the D is unclear. Trimming pared 5 bases from V and 3 bases from J, leaving 19 bases between. CDR3 length equals 17 residues. Germline loops: CDR1 MDHEN, CDR2 SYDVKM. CDR3 loop: CASSVGSAAMANEKLFF. The CDR3 coding sequence is TGTGCCAGCAGTGTAGGATCTGCGGCTATGGCTAATGAAAAACTGTTTTTT.

V is TRBV7-8 and J is TRBJ2-3; 9 nucleotides align to TRBD2. Trimming cost V 5 bases and J 7 bases; bases outside gene matches: 10. CDR1 SGHVS and CDR2 FQNEAQ come from the germline V gene. The CDR3 totals 15 residues. CDR3 protein: CASSPPRREGYTQYF. The DNA for the CDR3 is TGTGCCAGCAGCCCCCCGCGGCGGGAGGGATATACGCAGTATTTT. Looking up the rest from reference TRBV7-8 and TRBJ2-3 gives the full variable domain: GAGVSQSPRYKVAKRGQDVALRCDPISGHVSLFWYQQALGQGPEFLTYFQNEAQLDKSGLPSDRFFAERPEGSVSTLKIQRTQQEDSAVYLCASSPPRREGYTQYFGPGTRLTVL.

The V gene is TRBV6-1, the J gene TRBJ2-7; D not resolved. Trimming stripped 3 bases from V and 5 bases from J, with 5 bases between. Germline V gene data show CDR1 as MNHNS and CDR2 as SASEGT. This CDR3 spans 11 amino acids. The CDR3 coding sequence is TGTGCCAGCAGTGAGACAAACGAGCAGTACTTC. Translating gives CASSETNEQYF.

V is TRBV4-2 and J is TRBJ2-1, with D perhaps matching TRBD1 or TRBD2 (5 bases each). Germline V gene lookup returns CDR1 LGHNA and CDR2 YNFKEQ. The ends were cut back, 1 base at V and 0 bases at J, with 19 bases in the middle. This CDR3 is 19 amino acids long. CDR3 sequence: CASSQGGPGSLSSYNEQFF. The CDR3 bases are TGTGCCAGCAGCCAAGGGGGACCCGGAAGCCTTAGCTCCTACAATGAGCAGTTCTTC.

This clone was observed a few times. The V gene is TRBV4-1, the J gene TRBJ2-3; 7 bases are shared with TRBD2. Trimming cost V 1 base and J 4 bases; bases outside gene matches: 5. Germline assignment: CDR1 MGHRA and CDR2 YSYEKL. The length of the CDR3 is 15 residues. CDR3 DNA: TGCGCCAGCAGCCAAGGGCGGGGGAACTCAGATACGCAGTATTTT. Amino acids: CASSQGRGNSDTQYF.

This chain uses TRBV18 with TRBJ2-1; 12 nucleotides align to TRBD2. In germline, CDR1 is KGHSH, CDR2 LQKENI. The CDR3 spans 15 residues. Germline trimming cut 8 bases from V and 6 bases from J; bases unmatched to any gene: 8. This CDR3 reads CASLLAGGPVNEQFF. The CDR3 DNA follows: TGTGCCAGCCTTCTAGCGGGAGGGCCAGTCAATGAGCAGTTCTTC.

The chain is built from TRBV28 and TRBJ2-7; D is possibly TRBD2 (5 bases). The CDR3 loop spans 14 amino acids. Per germline, CDR1 MDHEN and CDR2 SYDVKM. Trimming removed 6 bases at V and 5 bases at J, with 17 bases between. The CDR3 is CASSLGLTPHEQYF. CDR3 in DNA: TGTGCCAGCAGCCTCGGACTGACACCCCACGAGCAGTACTTC.

The rearrangement joins TRBV19 to TRBJ2-7; D gene unclear. The length of the CDR3 is 15 residues. The V gene's germline CDR1 is LNHDA and CDR2 SQIVND (reference sequence). Trimming removed 4 bases at V and 1 base at J, with 14 bases between. The CDR3 region is CASSKKKAASYEQYF. CDR3 coding DNA: TGTGCCAGTAGTAAAAAAAAGGCGGCTTCCTACGAGCAGTACTTC.

V gene TRBV27 combines with J gene TRBJ2-7; D gene uncertain. This CDR3 comprises 15 residues. Germline CDR1 is MNHEY and CDR2 is SMNVEV (reference sequence). The V end was cut by 6 bases, the J end by 3 bases, with 18 bases between. Written as DNA, the CDR3 is TGTGCCAGCAGACCCCAAGGAGAGACCGTCTACGAGCAGTACTTC. Translated, it gives CASRPQGETVYEQYF.